One T cell receptor beta chain is described in this entry. This clone occurred a few times. Its specific antigen is unknown. The record has no base qualities; no much larger clone is one base away. From the germline V gene, CDR1 is SGHRS and CDR2 is YFSETQ. The CDR3 goes from the cysteine to the phenylalanine over 14 residues. Only the CDR3 part of the read is kept: 42 bases, read in frame from the first base. The germline V and J ends show losses of 5 bases and 4 bases respectively, and no gene match explains 6 bases of the junction. The entire amount of isolated RNA was reverse transcribed using the High Capacity cDNA Reverse Transcription Kit, so the sequenced TCRB transcripts were expressed ones. Deep immunoSEQ sequencing was performed on naive, central memory and regulatory T cell samples, with an average of around 3.5 million total reads per sample. After sorted cells were lysed in RLT buffer, RNA was extracted with DNase-treated RNeasy Micro or Mini kits, with the choice depending on cell number. Each cell subset was processed separately to prevent cross-contamination, with patient and healthy donor samples processed together. TCRB sequences were amplified from cDNA with the immunoSEQ multiplex PCR, producing 87-bp fragments spanning the CDR3 region. Sequencing of the amplicons was done on the Illumina HiSeq platform. The published analysis was carried out like this. Synthetic template baselines were used to correct PCR bias computationally, reads within Hamming distance 2 were collapsed together, and singletons that could not be merged were discarded. Reads were aligned against IMGT so that V, D and J genes, CDR3 length and insertions or deletions at six rearrangement sites could be assigned. Within each subset, clonotype counts were normalized to sorted cell number, after which true diversity and Gini coefficients were computed with the tcR R package. The overlap coefficient, calculated on TCRB nucleotide sequences, was used to quantify repertoire sharing. As a proxy for the pre-selection repertoire, out-of-frame TCRB sequences from naive cells were analyzed. TCRdb re-hosts the immuneACCESS table, in-frame sequences only. Its copies lack some clones; in the studies checked, an unresolved V gene accounts for under half of them, and the cause for the rest is not known. For V, J and clone size, that table is used; D and trimming come from the DNA. The sample table contains a few hundred thousand clones; only one count was recorded for about 12% of them. The top ten clonotypes cover around 0.0099% of the sample.

The data were obtained in a study of beta chain features in type 1 diabetes (dated by TCRdb to 2017 to 2018). For context, the study as a whole: Mean age, gender distribution, total cell number and subset yield did not differ between patients and healthy donors. A total of about 100,000,000 sorted cells were examined across all samples, and RNA yield correlated strongly with the number of cells per subset. Regulatory and stem cell-like memory subsets were obtained from only 8 patients and roughly eight healthy donors, while naive and central memory subsets were obtained from all 30 or so donors. The study compared TCRB repertoires of sorted circulating CD4+ T cell subsets between recently diagnosed type 1 diabetes patients and matched healthy donors.

What the research found in general, with its limitations: Sequencing cDNA rather than genomic DNA could over-represent highly expressing activated cells, although activation and CD3 levels did not differ between groups. Naive, central memory and regulatory TCRB repertoires appeared more similar among patients than among healthy donors. HLA sub-analyses involved small numbers of individuals, so any influence of HLA type on TCRB rearrangement remained unresolved. Shorter templates might be favored by PCR, yet because patient and control samples were amplified and corrected together, any such skew would affect both groups equally. Fewer insertions and more nucleotide deletions at VDJ recombination sites were observed in patients with type 1 diabetes, implying thymic rearrangement abnormalities. In all four CD4+ subsets, TCRB CDR3 length was moderately but significantly shorter in type 1 diabetes patients.

Each donor gave one peripheral blood draw, around 0.12 L on average, collected into heparinised tubes. A BD FACSAria II was used to sort naive, central memory, regulatory and stem cell-like memory CD4+ T cells with a panel that included CD45RO, CCR7, CD25, CD127, CD95 and CD27. A purity above 95% was achieved for all sorted populations. PBMCs were isolated immediately by Lymphoprep density gradient centrifugation and stained directly without culture. So that batch effects would be minimized, each experiment stained and sorted samples in pairs, pairing one healthy donor with one patient. This chain is built from TRBV5-1 and TRBJ2-1; 7 bases in the middle match TRBD1. Material for sequencing was naive CD4+ T cells from blood. This specimen's cell subset or site label, interpreted: true naive CD4+ T cells. This sequence was found in a woman aged 18-29 years with type 1 diabetes. At the DNA level, the sequence is TGCGCCAGCAGGCCCGGGACAGAATACAATGAGCAGTTCTTC. Its protein reads: CASRPGTEYNEQFF. Extended through the reference TRBV5-1 and TRBJ2-1 proteins, this CDR3 yields the full variable domain: KAGVTQTPRYLIKTRGQQVTLSCSPISGHRSVSWYQQTPGQGLQFLFEYFSETQRNKGNFPGRFSGRQFSNSRSEMNVSTLELGDSALYLCASRPGTEYNEQFFGPGTRLTVL.